This T cell receptor beta chain came from a study of chemoradiotherapy in HPV16-positive cancers. The study's findings and limits: During treatment, candidate HPV-specific clones and E7-related motifs expanded in tumor.

Remarks on this clone: Its specificity is not known.

Trimming removed 1 base at V and 0 bases at J, with 10 bases between. The CDR3 is 16 amino acids. Germline V lookup: CDR1 LNHDA, CDR2 SQIVND (reference sequence). Sequencing was performed with immunoSEQ multiplex PCR; in TCRdb, only in-frame clones are kept and a portion is missing. The table includes some 30,000 clones, roughly 75% detected once. The sequences come from blood, collected from a patient who underwent chemoradiotherapy. This TCR was sampled from a human donor with HPV-associated anogenital cancer. V usage is TRBV19 and J usage is TRBJ1-3; D gene ambiguous. In nucleotides, the CDR3 is TGTGCCAGTAGTATAGCAAGTCTTTACTCTGGAAACACCATATATTTT. Its translation: CASSIASLYSGNTIYF.